This T cell receptor beta chain comes out of a study of cytomegalovirus exposure and HLA in healthy donors. 60 Vbeta and 13 Jbeta primers were used in PCR. Sequenced by immunoSEQ multiplex PCR; TCRdb stores in-frame clones only, minus some. Of some 100,000 clones listed, about 80% are singletons. This CDR3 contains 16 residues. Trimming at V came to 6 bases and at J to 0 bases, leaving 8 bases not matched to a gene. Looked up from germline, CDR1 is SGHVS and CDR2 is FQNEAQ. This clone has a single count. The chain is built from TRBV7-8 and TRBJ2-1, with 7 bases matching TRBD2. The sequence derives from a male donor in good health and CMV-seropositive. The source material was PBMCs. The CDR3 loop reads CASSLWGGSSYNEQFF. The DNA for the CDR3 is TGTGCCAGCAGTCTATGGGGGGGGAGCTCCTACAATGAGCAGTTCTTC.